The 27 T cell receptor beta chains below come from one sample, sequenced in a study of CD4 and CD8 cells across lung adenocarcinoma regions listed by TCRdb under 2018. Library preparation employed PCR. The sequencer listed for this sample is HiSeq X Ten. TCRdb ran its own pipeline on the public reads, namely fastp trimming at Q25 and MiXCR clone calling, and kept in-frame beta chains. Each entry merges the rows of one CDR3 protein and shows their most common DNA and genes. The sample table contains about 8,700 distinct CDR3 sequences; only one count was recorded for roughly 50% of them. Of the sample, around 48% is held by the ten largest clones. Sequencing used CD8+ T cells from the margin of a lung tumor. Per the publication, the cell subset or site label means: tumor margin region. The origin of the receptors is a female donor with lung adenocarcinoma. The CD4 and CD8 labels of this study may be unreliable.

The chain has TRBV6-1 and TRBJ2-7; a possible D gene is TRBD1 (6 bases). The CDR3 extends over 14 amino acids. CDR1 and CDR2 (germline): MNHNS, SASEGT. The ends were cut back, 5 bases at V and 2 bases at J, with 13 bases in the middle. The CDR3, as DNA: TGTGCCAGCAGTCCCCGGACAGAGGCCTACGAGCAGTACTTC. It specifies CASSPRTEAYEQYF.

This clonotype was found a few times. CDR3 sequence: CASSFTGTKETQFF. CDR3 DNA: TGTGCCAGCAGCTTTACCGGGACGAAAGAGACCCAGTTCTTC. The chain couples TRBV7-2 to TRBJ2-1; D could derive from TRBD1 or TRBD2 (5 bases each). This CDR3 spans 14 amino acids. Trimming took off 3 bases at V and 13 bases at J, with 19 bases between the two ends. Germline CDR1 is SGHTA and CDR2 is FQGNSA.

Sample share makes this clonotype medium-sized (0.01 to 0.1%). The chain joins TRBV6-5 to TRBJ2-3, with 8 bases aligning to TRBD1. V lost 6 bases, J lost 3 bases, and 5 bases stayed unmatched. Per the germline V gene, CDR1 is MNHEY and CDR2 is SVGAGI. The CDR3 length is 14 residues. The CDR3 region is CASRVGTGTDTQYF. The CDR3 DNA reads TGTGCCAGCAGGGTTGGGACAGGTACAGATACGCAGTATTTT.

The rearrangement links TRBV10-1 to TRBJ2-1; D not resolved. The CDR3 has 12 residues. Germline V gene lookup returns CDR1 WNHNN and CDR2 SYGVQD (reference sequence). Trimming left V 4 bases short and J 5 bases short, with 6 bases between. The CDR3 sequence is CASSGPDNEQFF. The CDR3 nucleotides read TGCGCCAGCAGTGGACCGGACAATGAGCAGTTCTTC.

V and J are TRBV6-1 and TRBJ1-4; perhaps TRBD1 as D (5 bases). The CDR3 runs to 14 residues. Germline-derived CDR1 and CDR2 are MNHNS and SASEGT. The germline V and J ends were trimmed by 6 bases and 6 bases, with 14 bases remaining between them. CDR3: CASRAGGGDEKLFF. The CDR3 bases are TGTGCCAGCAGGGCCGGGGGAGGAGATGAAAAACTGTTTTTT.

Only a few counts were recorded for this clonotype. The chain couples TRBV14 to TRBJ2-1; weak D call: TRBD2 (6 bases). Trimming removed 3 bases from V and 9 bases from J, with 21 bases in between. Per the germline V gene, CDR1 is SGHDN and CDR2 is FVKESK. The CDR3 runs to 16 residues. The CDR3 nucleotides read TGTGCCAGCAGCCAGCACACCGGGACTCCCGGCAGTGAGCAGTTCTTC. Residues: CASSQHTGTPGSEQFF.

The V and J genes are TRBV5-6 and TRBJ2-3; 8 nucleotides agree with TRBD1. Germline V gene lookup returns CDR1 SGHDT and CDR2 YYEEEE. The V segment lost 1 base and the J segment 6 bases; nucleotides outside the gene matches: 10. There are 16 residues in the CDR3. CDR3 loop: CASSLRTGLSGDTQYF. The CDR3 coding sequence is TGTGCCAGCAGCTTGAGGACAGGGCTGTCTGGGGATACGCAGTATTTT. The variable domain in full, completed from reference TRBV5-6 and TRBJ2-3, reads DAGVTQSPTHLIKTRGQQVTLRCSPKSGHDTVSWYQQALGQGPQFIFQYYEEEERQRGNFPDRFSGHQFPNYSSELNVNALLLGDSALYLCASSLRTGLSGDTQYFGPGTRLTVL.

The CDR3 DNA sequence: TGTGCCAGCAGCCGGGGCGTTTACGAGCAGTACTTC. The encoded protein is CASSRGVYEQYF. The chain recombines TRBV7-2 with TRBJ2-7, with D perhaps TRBD1 or TRBD2 (5 bases each). The CDR3 is made up of 12 amino acids. The ends were cut back, 5 bases at V and 4 bases at J, with 9 bases in the middle. From germline, CDR1 is SGHTA and CDR2 FQGNSA.

In its sample, this clonotype ranks as hyperexpanded. The chain combines TRBV6-5 with TRBJ2-4; 9 bases agree with TRBD1. In germline, CDR1 is MNHEY, CDR2 SVGAGI. The CDR3 loop spans 14 amino acids. V lost 10 bases to trimming and J lost 6 bases; unmatched junction nucleotides: 10. The CDR3 coding sequence is TGTGCCACCAAGGTCCCGGGACAGGGAAACATTCAGTACTTC. This codes for CATKVPGQGNIQYF.

CDR3: CASSAPGLAGGQGPYEQYV. The DNA of the CDR3 is TGTGCCAGCAGCGCCCCGGGACTAGCGGGAGGGCAGGGCCCCTACGAGCAGTACGTC. The gene calls are TRBV9 and TRBJ2-1, with 16 bases fitting TRBD2. The J call may be in error: the DNA end matches TRBJ2-7 better. The CDR3 loop spans 19 amino acids. The germline gives CDR1 SGDLS, CDR2 YYNGEE.

The chain joins TRBV6-5 to TRBJ2-1; D possibly corresponds to TRBD2 (5 bases). The V end was cut by 3 bases, the J end by 9 bases, with 15 bases between. The CDR3 spans 14 residues. From germline, CDR1 is MNHEY and CDR2 SVGAGI. The DNA of the CDR3 is TGTGCCAGCAGTTATGGTCCGGGGTTCGGTGAGCAGTTCTTC. Its translation is CASSYGPGFGEQFF.

The chain carries TRBV27 and TRBJ2-1; no clear D gene. The DNA end is a closer match to TRBJ2-5, so the J assignment may be wrong. The germline gives CDR1 MNHEY, CDR2 SMNVEV (reference sequence). CDR3 size: 14 residues. The CDR3 here is CASSPRALWETQYF. The CDR3 nucleotides are TGTGCCAGCAGTCCCCGGGCCCTCTGGGAGACCCAGTACTTC.

This chain connects TRBV15 to TRBJ2-3; 7 bases are a match to TRBD2. This CDR3 has 14 residues. Trimming cost V 1 base and J 4 bases; bases outside gene matches: 2. Germline-derived CDR1 and CDR2 are LNHNV and YYDKDF (reference sequence). This chain's CDR3 is CATSRGTRADTQYF. In nucleotides, the CDR3 is TGTGCCACCAGCAGAGGGACTAGAGCAGATACGCAGTATTTT.

Of note for this clonotype: Relative to the germline gene, one junction end is altered; a read error may explain this. The gene calls are TRBV15 and TRBJ2-5, with D unclear. The CDR3 loop spans 9 amino acids. Per the germline V gene, CDR1 is LNHNV and CDR2 is YYDKDF (reference sequence). CDR3 loop: CAQIIKKKF. CDR3 bases: TGTGCCCAGATAATTAAAAAAAAATTT.

As regards this clonotype: Sequence at one end of the junction differs from germline and may be a read error. The chain employs TRBV6-1 and TRBJ2-2; 10 bases agree with TRBD2. The CDR3 length is 15 residues. Germline V gene lookup returns CDR1 MNHNS and CDR2 SASEGT. CDR3 sequence reads: CASSGLAVNTGEQFF. In nucleotides, the CDR3 is TGTGCCAGCAGCGGACTAGCGGTGAACACCGGGGAGCAGTTTTTT.

This clonotype was observed a few times. The chain employs TRBV7-2 and TRBJ2-1; no definite D call. The V end was cut by 2 bases, the J end by 5 bases, with 7 bases between. Per germline, CDR1 SGHTA and CDR2 FQGNSA. The CDR3 loop spans 13 amino acids. The CDR3, as DNA: TGTGCCAGCAGCTTATGGCAGAACAATGAGCAGTTCTTC. Protein: CASSLWQNNEQFF. Full variable domain (outside the CDR3, taken from reference TRBV7-2 and TRBJ2-1): GAGVSQSPSNKVTEKGKDVELRCDPISGHTALYWYRQSLGQGLEFLIYFQGNSAPDKSGLPSDRFSAERTGGSVSTLTIQRTQQEDSAVYLCASSLWQNNEQFFGPGTRLTVL.

The rearrangement joins TRBV5-3 to TRBJ2-5, with D tentatively TRBD2 (7 bases). TRBV5-3 is reported as an ORF; its role is uncertain. This CDR3 has 18 residues. V lost 4 bases and J 11 bases, leaving 33 bases between the germline ends. CDR3 protein: CARSVGRGAVISHNEQYF. The CDR3 DNA reads TGTGCCAGAAGCGTTGGGAGGGGGGCGGTGATTTCCCACAATGAGCAGTACTTC.

The J gene is TRBJ2-1, the V gene TRBV5-1; D unclear. This CDR3 spans 12 amino acids. V dropped 1 base and J dropped 6 bases, with 5 bases sitting between them. The germline gives CDR1 SGHRS, CDR2 YFSETQ. CDR3 sequence: CASSLFGNEQFF. The CDR3 DNA is TGCGCCAGCAGCTTGTTCGGCAATGAGCAGTTCTTC.

A single count supports this clonotype. V is TRBV30 and J is TRBJ2-5; possibly TRBD1 for D (5 bases). Germline CDR1 GTSNPN, CDR2 SVGIG (reference sequence). The CDR3 contains 14 residues. V dropped 3 bases and J dropped 6 bases, with 17 bases sitting between them. CDR3: CAWREMGLLQTQYF. In DNA form, the CDR3 reads TGTGCCTGGAGGGAAATGGGGCTACTACAGACCCAGTACTTC.

The genes are TRBV7-6 and TRBJ1-2; 9 bases are a match to TRBD1. The CDR3 totals 13 residues. The junction had 2 bases not matched to a gene; V was cut back by 5 bases and J by 4 bases. Germline V gene data show CDR1 as SGHVS and CDR2 as FNYEAQ. CDR3: CASSPGQGYGYTF. The CDR3 nucleotides read TGTGCCAGCAGCCCGGGACAGGGCTATGGCTACACCTTC.

Concerning this clonotype itself: Germline and junction disagree at one end, which may indicate a read error. This chain links TRBV27 with TRBJ2-3, with D perhaps given as TRBD1 or TRBD2 (5 bases each). Germline assignment: CDR1 MNHEY and CDR2 SMNVEV (reference sequence). The CDR3 has 13 residues. The CDR3 loop is CATGLRLKNTQYF. CDR3 nucleotides: TGTGCCACGGGGCTGCGACTCAAAAATACGCAGTATTTC.

A note on this clonotype: The junction differs from germline at one of its ends, possibly a read error. This chain uses TRBV6-1 with TRBJ1-6; no firm D call. This CDR3 comprises 15 residues. The germline V gene has CDR1 MNHNS and CDR2 SASEGT. CDR3: CASRAGPAPNYEQYF. In DNA, the CDR3 is TGTGCCAGCAGAGCAGGACCAGCCCCGAACTACGAGCAGTACTTT.

A word on this clonotype: An end of the junction differs from the germline gene, which may be a read error. This sequence joins TRBV6-1 and TRBJ2-3; unclear D gene. The CDR3 sequence is 14 residues long. Per the germline V gene, CDR1 is MNHNS and CDR2 is SASEGT. CDR3 region: CASIWSPGAETQYF. For the CDR3, the DNA is TGTGCCAGCATATGGTCTCCAGGCGCAGAGACCCAGTACTTT.

This clonotype is labeled medium-sized. The chain links TRBV27 to TRBJ1-1; D gene ambiguous. V shed 6 bases and J shed 0 bases, with 17 bases lying between them. The CDR3 extends over 16 amino acids. Germline CDR1 MNHEY, CDR2 SMNVEV (reference sequence). The CDR3 DNA reads TGTGCCAGCAGGGGTCGGGGATCACCGATGAACACTGAAGCTTTCTTT. As protein: CASRGRGSPMNTEAFF.

This clonotype was counted only a few times. The chain joins TRBV5-1 to TRBJ2-1; D perhaps matches TRBD1 (5 bases). The tail of the sequence fits TRBJ2-7 better, so the J call may be wrong. The CDR3 spans 15 residues. Germline loops: CDR1 SGHRS, CDR2 YFSETQ. CDR3 sequence: CASSLVGVTGNEQYF. Here the CDR3 DNA reads TGCGCCAGCAGCTTGGTAGGGGTCACGGGCAATGAGCAGTACTTC.

This clonotype has a count of ten or more. This sequence joins TRBV7-2 and TRBJ2-5; TRBD2 aligns across 12 bases. The CDR3 loop spans 15 amino acids. Germline V CDR1 and CDR2: SGHTA, FQGNSA. J lost 9 bases, V lost 2 bases, and 7 bases had no gene match. The CDR3 here is CASSLYLAGGPAQYF. The CDR3, as DNA: TGTGCCAGCAGCTTATACCTAGCGGGAGGGCCGGCCCAGTACTTC. Looking up the rest from reference TRBV7-2 and TRBJ2-5 gives the full variable domain: GAGVSQSPSNKVTEKGKDVELRCDPISGHTALYWYRQSLGQGLEFLIYFQGNSAPDKSGLPSDRFSAERTGGSVSTLTIQRTQQEDSAVYLCASSLYLAGGPAQYFGPGTRLLVL.

The gene calls are TRBV7-2 and TRBJ2-1; the D gene could be TRBD1 or TRBD2 (6 bases each). The CDR3 sequence is 13 residues long. Germline loops: CDR1 SGHTA, CDR2 FQGNSA. Trimming removed 1 base from V and 7 bases from J, with 8 bases in between. The CDR3 sequence is CASSLGGANEQFF. The CDR3 DNA follows: TGTGCCAGCAGCTTAGGGGGGGCTAATGAGCAGTTCTTC. The full variable domain, rest sourced from reference TRBV7-2 and TRBJ2-1, is GAGVSQSPSNKVTEKGKDVELRCDPISGHTALYWYRQSLGQGLEFLIYFQGNSAPDKSGLPSDRFSAERTGGSVSTLTIQRTQQEDSAVYLCASSLGGANEQFFGPGTRLTVL.